This T cell receptor beta chain was captured by sequencing in a study of blood T cell repertoires in COVID-19. Overall study: Specimens from acute and convalescent COVID-19 originated in the United States, Italy and Spain. T cells, B-cell-depleted T cells, or PBMCs provided the cDNA or gDNA that served as material.

This table comes from immunoSEQ multiplex PCR, and its TCRdb copy is limited to in-frame clones, with some not included. Of a few hundred thousand clones in the sample, roughly 90% were seen once. Only one count was recorded for this clone. Trimming removed 4 bases at V and 6 bases at J, with 13 bases between. The CDR3 length is 14 residues. Germline values: CDR1 LGHNA, CDR2 YSLEER. The V and J genes are TRBV4-3 and TRBJ2-1; perhaps TRBD2 as D (5 bases). The sequence came from a woman aged 45-60 years who had recovered from COVID-19. Sequencing was done on a sample of peripheral blood. CDR3 region: CASSPQTIGNEQFF. The DNA for the CDR3 is TGCGCCAGCAGCCCCCAGACTATTGGCAATGAGCAGTTCTTC.